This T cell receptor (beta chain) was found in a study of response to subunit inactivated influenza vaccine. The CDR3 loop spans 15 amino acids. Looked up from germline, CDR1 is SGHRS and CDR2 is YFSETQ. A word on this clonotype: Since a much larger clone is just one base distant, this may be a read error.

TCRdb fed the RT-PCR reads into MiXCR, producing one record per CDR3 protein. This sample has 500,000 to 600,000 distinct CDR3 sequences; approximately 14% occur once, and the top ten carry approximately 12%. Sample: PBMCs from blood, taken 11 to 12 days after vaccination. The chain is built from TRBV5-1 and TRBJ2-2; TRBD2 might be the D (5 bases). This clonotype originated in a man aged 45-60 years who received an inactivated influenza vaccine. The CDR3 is CTSSLFGANTGELFF. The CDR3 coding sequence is TGCACCAGCAGCTTGTTCGGGGCGAACACCGGGGAGCTGTTTTTT.